The 5 T cell receptor beta chains reported below all come from one sample, sequenced in a study of CD8 T cells in ankylosing spondylitis. TCRdb ran MiXCR on the 5' RACE reads and lists one entry per CDR3 protein. The table shows 200,000 to 250,000 distinct CDR3 sequences, with 9.5% to 12% occurring only once. The sequencing sample was made of blood, either unsorted or a sorted T cell fraction (not recorded which). The receptors stem from a male donor with ankylosing spondylitis or in good health (not recorded which).

Many counts were recorded for this clonotype. The V and J genes are TRBV5-1 and TRBJ1-1, with D possibly TRBD1 on 5 matching bases. This CDR3 is built from 14 residues. Germline V gene lookup returns CDR1 SGHRS and CDR2 YFSETQ. V lost 4 bases and J lost 6, with 16 bases in between. The CDR3 DNA sequence: TGCGCCAGCAGCCCGGGGACCCACCCCGCTGAAGCTTTCTTT. The encoded protein is CASSPGTHPAEAFF. Full variable domain (rest looked up from reference TRBV5-1 and TRBJ1-1): KAGVTQTPRYLIKTRGQQVTLSCSPISGHRSVSWYQQTPGQGLQFLFEYFSETQRNKGNFPGRFSGRQFSNSRSEMNVSTLELGDSALYLCASSPGTHPAEAFFGQGTRLTVV.

The rearrangement joins TRBV21-1 to TRBJ2-1; TRBD2 was called by the table and not checked on the DNA. TRBV21-1 is marked as a pseudogene. The CDR3 loop spans 15 amino acids. CDR3 DNA sequence: TGTGCCAGCAGCTGCCCTAGCGTCCGCCCACCCGCTCAGTTCTTC. Its translation is CASSCPSVRPPAQFF.

This clonotype was detected ten times or more. V usage is TRBV5-1 and J usage is TRBJ2-1, with D hard to call. Trimming stripped 0 bases from V and 8 bases from J, with 6 bases between. The CDR3 sequence is 12 residues long. Germline CDR1 is SGHRS and CDR2 is YFSETQ. CDR3 region: CASSLANYEQFF. For the CDR3, the DNA is TGCGCCAGCAGCTTGGCCAATTATGAGCAGTTCTTC.

In this sample, this clonotype turned up many times. The V call is TRBV3-1, the J call TRBJ2-4, with D uncertain. From germline, CDR1 is LGHDT and CDR2 YNNKEL (reference sequence). V was pared by 4 bases and J by 1 base, with 11 bases between. The CDR3 runs 15 residues. The CDR3 loop is CASSPIPGAKNIQYF. CDR3 coding DNA: TGTGCCAGCAGCCCCATTCCCGGGGCCAAAAACATTCAGTACTTC. The full variable domain, completed using reference TRBV3-1 and TRBJ2-4, is DTAVSQTPKYLVTQMGNDKSIKCEQNLGHDTMYWYKQDSKKFLKIMFSYNNKELIINETVPNRFSPKSPDKAHLNLHINSLELGDSAVYFCASSPIPGAKNIQYFGAGTRLSVL.

This clonotype was picked up many times. The gene calls are TRBV6-6 and TRBJ1-1; no reliable D call. The germline V and J ends were trimmed by 8 bases and 0 bases, with 7 bases remaining between them. Germline CDR1 is MNHNY and CDR2 is SVGAGI (reference sequence). This CDR3 spans 12 amino acids. The CDR3 loop reads CASARLNTEAFF. In DNA, the CDR3 is TGTGCCAGCGCCAGGTTGAACACTGAAGCTTTCTTT.